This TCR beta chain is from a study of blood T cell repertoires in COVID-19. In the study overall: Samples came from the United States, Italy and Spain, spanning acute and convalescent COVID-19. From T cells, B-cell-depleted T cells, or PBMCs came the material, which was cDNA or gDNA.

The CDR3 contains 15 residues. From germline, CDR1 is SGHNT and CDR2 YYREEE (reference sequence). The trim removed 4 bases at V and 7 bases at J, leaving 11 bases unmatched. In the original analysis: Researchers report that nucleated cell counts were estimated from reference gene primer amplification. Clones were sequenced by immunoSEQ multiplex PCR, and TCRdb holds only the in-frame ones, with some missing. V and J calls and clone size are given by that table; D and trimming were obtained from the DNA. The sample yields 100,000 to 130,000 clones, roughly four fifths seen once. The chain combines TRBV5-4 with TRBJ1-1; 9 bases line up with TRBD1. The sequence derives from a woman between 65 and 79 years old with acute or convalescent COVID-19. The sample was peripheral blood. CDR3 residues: CASSHEGTGKLEAFF. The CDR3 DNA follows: TGTGCCAGCAGCCACGAGGGGACAGGGAAACTTGAAGCTTTCTTT. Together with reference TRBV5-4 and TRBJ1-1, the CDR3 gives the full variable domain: ETGVTQSPTHLIKTRGQQVTLRCSSQSGHNTVSWYQQALGQGPQFIFQYYREEENGRGNFPPRFSGLQFPNYSSELNVNALELDDSALYLCASSHEGTGKLEAFFGQGTRLTVV.